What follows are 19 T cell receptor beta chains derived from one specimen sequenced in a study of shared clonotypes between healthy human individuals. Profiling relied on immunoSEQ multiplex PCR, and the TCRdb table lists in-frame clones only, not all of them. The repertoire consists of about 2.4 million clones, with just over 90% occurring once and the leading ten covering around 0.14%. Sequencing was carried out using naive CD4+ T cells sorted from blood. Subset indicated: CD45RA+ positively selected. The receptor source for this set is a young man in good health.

The CDR3 sequence: CASSEAVRTGDYEQYF. The DNA for the CDR3 is TGTGCCAGCAGTGAAGCCGTAAGGACAGGGGACTACGAGCAGTACTTC. The rearrangement uses TRBV2 and TRBJ2-7; 9 positions agree with TRBD1. Per germline, CDR1 SNHLY and CDR2 FYNNEI. This CDR3 is built from 16 residues. The junction had 6 bases not matched to a gene; V was cut back by 0 bases and J by 3 bases.

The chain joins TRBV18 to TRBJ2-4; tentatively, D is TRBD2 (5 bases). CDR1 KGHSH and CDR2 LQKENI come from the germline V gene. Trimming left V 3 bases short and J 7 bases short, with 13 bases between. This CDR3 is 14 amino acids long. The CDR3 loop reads CASSPPGNVNIQYF. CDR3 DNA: TGTGCCAGCTCACCCCCCGGGAATGTCAACATTCAGTACTTC.

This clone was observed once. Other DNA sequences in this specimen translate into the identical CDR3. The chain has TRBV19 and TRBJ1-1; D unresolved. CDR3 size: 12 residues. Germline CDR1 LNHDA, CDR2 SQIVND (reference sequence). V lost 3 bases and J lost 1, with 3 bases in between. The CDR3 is CASSIKNTEAFF. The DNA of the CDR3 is TGTGCCAGTAGTATCAAGAACACTGAAGCTTTCTTT. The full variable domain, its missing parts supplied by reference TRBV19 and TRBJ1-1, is DGGITQSPKYLFRKEGQNVTLSCEQNLNHDAMYWYRQDPGQGLRLIYYSQIVNDFQKGDIAEGYSVSREKKESFPLTVTSAQKNPTAFYLCASSIKNTEAFFGQGTRLTVV.

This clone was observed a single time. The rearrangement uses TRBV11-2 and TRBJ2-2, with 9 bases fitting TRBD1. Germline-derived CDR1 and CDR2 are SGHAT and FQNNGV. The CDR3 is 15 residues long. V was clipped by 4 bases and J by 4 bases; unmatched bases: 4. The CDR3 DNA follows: TGTGCCAGCAGCTCGAGGACAGGGGCCACCGGGGAGCTGTTTTTT. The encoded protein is CASSSRTGATGELFF.

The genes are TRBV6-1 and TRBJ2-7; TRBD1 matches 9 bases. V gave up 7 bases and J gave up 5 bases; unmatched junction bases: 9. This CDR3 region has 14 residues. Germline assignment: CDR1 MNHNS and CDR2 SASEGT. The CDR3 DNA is TGTGCCAGCATAAGTAGACAGGGGGTGCACGAGCAGTACTTC. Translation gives CASISRQGVHEQYF.

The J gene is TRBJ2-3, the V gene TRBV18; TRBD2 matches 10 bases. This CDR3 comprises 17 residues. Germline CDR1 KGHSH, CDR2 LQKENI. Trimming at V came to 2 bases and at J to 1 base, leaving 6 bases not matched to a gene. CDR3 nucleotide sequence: TGTGCCAGCTCACCAACTAGCGGGACCGGGGGCACAGATACGCAGTATTTT. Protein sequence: CASSPTSGTGGTDTQYF.

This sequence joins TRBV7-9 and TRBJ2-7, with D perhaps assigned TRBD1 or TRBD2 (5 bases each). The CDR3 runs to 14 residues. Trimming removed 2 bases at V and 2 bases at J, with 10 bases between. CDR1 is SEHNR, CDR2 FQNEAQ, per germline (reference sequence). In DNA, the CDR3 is TGTGCCAGCAGCTTATGGGACGGAACCTACGAGCAGTACTTC. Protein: CASSLWDGTYEQYF.

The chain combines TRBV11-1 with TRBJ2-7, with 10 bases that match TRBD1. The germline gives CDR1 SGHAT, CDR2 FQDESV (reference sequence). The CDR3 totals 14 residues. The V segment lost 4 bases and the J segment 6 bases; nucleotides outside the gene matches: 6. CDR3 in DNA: TGTGCCAGCAGCTCCCGACAGGGGGCAGGCGAGCAGTACTTC. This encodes CASSSRQGAGEQYF.

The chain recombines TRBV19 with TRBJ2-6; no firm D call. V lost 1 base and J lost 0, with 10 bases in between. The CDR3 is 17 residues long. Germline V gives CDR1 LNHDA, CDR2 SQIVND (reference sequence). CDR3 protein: CASSIGVGPSGANVLTF. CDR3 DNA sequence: TGTGCCAGTAGTATAGGGGTCGGTCCCTCTGGGGCCAACGTCCTGACTTTC.

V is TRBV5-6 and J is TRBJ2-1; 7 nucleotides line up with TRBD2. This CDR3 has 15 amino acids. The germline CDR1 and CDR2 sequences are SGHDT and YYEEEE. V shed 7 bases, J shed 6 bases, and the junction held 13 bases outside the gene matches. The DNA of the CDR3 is TGTGCCAGCCAGAGAAAGGGAGGGTCGATCAATGAGCAGTTCTTC. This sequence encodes CASQRKGGSINEQFF.

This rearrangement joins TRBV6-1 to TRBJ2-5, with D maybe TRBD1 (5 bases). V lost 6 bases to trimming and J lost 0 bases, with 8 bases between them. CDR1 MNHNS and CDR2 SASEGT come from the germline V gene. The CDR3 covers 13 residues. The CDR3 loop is CASRSGYQETQYF. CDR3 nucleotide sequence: TGTGCCAGCAGGTCAGGGTACCAAGAGACCCAGTACTTC.

Here the CDR3 reads CASSYYRSSYEQYF. The CDR3 DNA follows: TGTGCCAGCAGTTACTACAGATCCTCCTACGAGCAGTACTTC. This chain joins TRBV6-5 and TRBJ2-7; D is unclear. The CDR3 consists of 14 residues. V was trimmed by 1 base and J by 0 bases, leaving 7 bases between them. Germline V lookup: CDR1 MNHEY, CDR2 SVGAGI.

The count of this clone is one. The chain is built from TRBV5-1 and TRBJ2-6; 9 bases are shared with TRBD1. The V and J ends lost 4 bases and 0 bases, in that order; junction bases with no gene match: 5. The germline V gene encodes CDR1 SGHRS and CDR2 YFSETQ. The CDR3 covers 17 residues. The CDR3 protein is CASSAGQGNSGANVLTF. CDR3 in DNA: TGCGCCAGCAGCGCGGGACAGGGTAACTCTGGGGCCAACGTCCTGACTTTC.

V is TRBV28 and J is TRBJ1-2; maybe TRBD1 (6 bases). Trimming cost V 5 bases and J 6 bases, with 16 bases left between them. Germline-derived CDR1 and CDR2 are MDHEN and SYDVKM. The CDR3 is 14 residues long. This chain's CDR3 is CASSTRTVHDGYTF. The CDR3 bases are TGTGCCAGCAGTACGAGGACAGTTCATGATGGCTACACCTTC.

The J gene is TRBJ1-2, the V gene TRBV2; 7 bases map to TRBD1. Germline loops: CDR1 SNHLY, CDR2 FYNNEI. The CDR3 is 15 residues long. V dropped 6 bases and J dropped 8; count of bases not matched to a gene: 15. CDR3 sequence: CASSALGGQGGGYTF. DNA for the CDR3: TGTGCCAGCAGCGCGCTAGGGGGACAAGGGGGCGGCTACACCTTC.

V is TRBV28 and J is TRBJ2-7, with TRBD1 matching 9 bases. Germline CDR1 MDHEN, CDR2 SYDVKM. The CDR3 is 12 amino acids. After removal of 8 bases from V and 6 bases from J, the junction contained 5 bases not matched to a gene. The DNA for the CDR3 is TGTGCCAGCGAAGTGACAGGGGGCGAGCAGTACTTC. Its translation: CASEVTGGEQYF.

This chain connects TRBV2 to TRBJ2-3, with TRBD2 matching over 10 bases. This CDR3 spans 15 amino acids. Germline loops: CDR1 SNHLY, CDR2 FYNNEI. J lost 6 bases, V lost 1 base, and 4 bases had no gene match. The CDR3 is CASSEGASGGDTQYF. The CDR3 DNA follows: TGTGCCAGCAGTGAAGGGGCTAGCGGGGGCGATACGCAGTATTTT.

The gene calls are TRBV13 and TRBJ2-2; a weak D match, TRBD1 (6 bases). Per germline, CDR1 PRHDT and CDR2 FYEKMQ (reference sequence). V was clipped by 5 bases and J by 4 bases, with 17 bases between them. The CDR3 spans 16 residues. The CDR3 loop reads CASSPQGLSRTGELFF. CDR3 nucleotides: TGTGCCAGCAGCCCTCAGGGGCTGAGTCGCACCGGGGAGCTGTTTTTT.

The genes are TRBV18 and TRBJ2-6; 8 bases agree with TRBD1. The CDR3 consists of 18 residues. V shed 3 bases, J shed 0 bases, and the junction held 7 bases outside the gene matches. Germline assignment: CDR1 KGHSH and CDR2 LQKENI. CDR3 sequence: CASSPPGGRVSGANVLTF. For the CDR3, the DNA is TGTGCCAGCTCACCGCCAGGGGGCCGAGTCTCTGGGGCCAACGTCCTGACTTTC.